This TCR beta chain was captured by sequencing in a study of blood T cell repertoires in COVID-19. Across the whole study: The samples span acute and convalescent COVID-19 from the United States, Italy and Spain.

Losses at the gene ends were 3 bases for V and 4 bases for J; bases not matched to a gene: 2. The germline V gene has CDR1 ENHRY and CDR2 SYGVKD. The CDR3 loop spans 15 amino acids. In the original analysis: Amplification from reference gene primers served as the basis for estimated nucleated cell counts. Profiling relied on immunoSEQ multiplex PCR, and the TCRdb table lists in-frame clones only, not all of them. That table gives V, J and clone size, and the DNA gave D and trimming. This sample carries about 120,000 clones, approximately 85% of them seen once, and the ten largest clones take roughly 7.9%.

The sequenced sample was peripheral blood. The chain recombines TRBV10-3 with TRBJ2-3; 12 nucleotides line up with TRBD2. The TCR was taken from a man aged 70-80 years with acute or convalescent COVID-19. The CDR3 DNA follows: TGTGCCATCAGTGAAACTAGCGGGGGGCCAGATACGCAGTATTTT. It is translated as CAISETSGGPDTQYF.